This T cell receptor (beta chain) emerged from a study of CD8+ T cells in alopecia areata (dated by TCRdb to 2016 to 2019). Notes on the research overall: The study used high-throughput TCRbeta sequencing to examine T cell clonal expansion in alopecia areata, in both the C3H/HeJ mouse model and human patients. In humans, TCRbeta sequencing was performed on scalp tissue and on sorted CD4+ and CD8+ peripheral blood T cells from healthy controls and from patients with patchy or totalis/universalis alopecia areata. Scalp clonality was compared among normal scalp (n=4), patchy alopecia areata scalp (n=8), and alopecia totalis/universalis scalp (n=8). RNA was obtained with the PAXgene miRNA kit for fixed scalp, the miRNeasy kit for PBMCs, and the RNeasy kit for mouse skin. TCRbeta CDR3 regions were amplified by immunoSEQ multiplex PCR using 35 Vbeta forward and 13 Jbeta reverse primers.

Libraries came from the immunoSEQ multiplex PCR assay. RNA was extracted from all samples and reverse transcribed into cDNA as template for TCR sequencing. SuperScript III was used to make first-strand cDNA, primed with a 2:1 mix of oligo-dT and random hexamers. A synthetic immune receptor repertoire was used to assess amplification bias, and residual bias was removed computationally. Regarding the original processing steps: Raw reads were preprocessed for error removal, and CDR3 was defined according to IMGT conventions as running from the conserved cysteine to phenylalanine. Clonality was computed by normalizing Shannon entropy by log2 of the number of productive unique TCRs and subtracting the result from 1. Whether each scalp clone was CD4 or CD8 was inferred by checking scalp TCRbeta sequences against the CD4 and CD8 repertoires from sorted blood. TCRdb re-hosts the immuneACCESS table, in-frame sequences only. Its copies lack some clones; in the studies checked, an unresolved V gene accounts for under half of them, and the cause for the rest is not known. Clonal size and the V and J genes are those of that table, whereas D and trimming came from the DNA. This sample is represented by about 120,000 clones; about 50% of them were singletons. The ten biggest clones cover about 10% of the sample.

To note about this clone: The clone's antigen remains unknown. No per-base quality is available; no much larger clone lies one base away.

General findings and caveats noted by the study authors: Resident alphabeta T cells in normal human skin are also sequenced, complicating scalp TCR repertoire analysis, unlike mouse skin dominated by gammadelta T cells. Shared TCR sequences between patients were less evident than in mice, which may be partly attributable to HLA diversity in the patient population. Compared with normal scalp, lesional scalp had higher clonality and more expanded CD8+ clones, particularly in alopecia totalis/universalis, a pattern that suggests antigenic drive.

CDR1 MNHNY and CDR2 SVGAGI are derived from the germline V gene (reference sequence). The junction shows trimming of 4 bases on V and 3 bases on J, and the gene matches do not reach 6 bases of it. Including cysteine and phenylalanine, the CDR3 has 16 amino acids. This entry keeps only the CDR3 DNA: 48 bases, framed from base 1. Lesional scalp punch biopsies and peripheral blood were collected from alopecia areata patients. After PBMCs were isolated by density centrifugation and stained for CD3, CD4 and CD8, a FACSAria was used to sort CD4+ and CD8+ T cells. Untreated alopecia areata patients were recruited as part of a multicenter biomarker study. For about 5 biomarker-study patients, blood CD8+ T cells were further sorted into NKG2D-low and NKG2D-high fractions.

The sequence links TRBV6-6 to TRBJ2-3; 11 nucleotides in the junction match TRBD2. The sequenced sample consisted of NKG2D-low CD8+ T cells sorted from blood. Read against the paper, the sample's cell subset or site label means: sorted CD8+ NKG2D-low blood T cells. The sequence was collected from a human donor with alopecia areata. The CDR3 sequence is CASSSVAGGLTDTQYF. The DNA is TGTGCCAGCAGTTCGGTAGCGGGGGGGCTAACAGATACGCAGTATTTT.